This is a list of T cell receptor beta chains from one sample in a study of T-cell reconstitution after alpha-beta-depleted transplantation in children. Each CDR3 protein gets one entry after TCRdb re-called the PCR reads with MiXCR. The sample holds 250,000 to 350,000 distinct CDR3 sequences, about 10% seen once. Specimen: PBMCs from the stem cell graft donor, collected from the stem cell graft. The receptor set was obtained from a human donor who donated a stem cell graft to a child with SCID. Each CDR3 is given with its conserved first and last residue. D genes are given only for firm matches. For some rows the clone size is stated as once, few or many, or as a class when expanded; others skip it.

CDR3 protein	CDR3 DNA	clone size	J gene	V gene	D gene
CASRTTGGAGELFF	TGTGCCAGCAGAACGACAGGGGGTGCAGGGGAGCTGTTTTTT	.	TRBJ2-2	TRBV6-5	TRBD1
CASSTWDRSNTEAFF	TGTGCCAGCAGCACGTGGGACAGATCGAACACTGAAGCTTTCTTT	.	TRBJ1-1	TRBV7-9	TRBD1
CAITGTAAEAFF	TGTGCCATCACCGGGACAGCGGCTGAAGCTTTCTTT	.	TRBJ1-1	TRBV10-3	TRBD1
CASSLAVGDSPLHF	TGCGCCAGCAGCTTGGCCGTTGGGGATTCACCCCTCCACTTT	.	TRBJ1-6	TRBV5-1	.
CASSRLAGEEQFF	TGTGCCAGCAGCCGGTTGGCGGGCGAGGAGCAGTTCTTC	.	TRBJ2-1	TRBV12-3/TRBV12-4	.
CSARANGVAGVNYDQYF	TGCAGTGCTAGAGCCAATGGGGTAGCGGGGGTAAACTACGATCAGTACTTC	.	TRBJ2-7	TRBV20-1	TRBD2
CASSEGIKSRDRSTEAFF	TGTGCCAGCAGTGAAGGGATTAAATCCCGGGACAGGAGCACTGAAGCTTTCTTT	few	TRBJ1-1	TRBV6-1	TRBD1
CATSREGSGGTTDTQYF	TGTGCCACCAGCAGAGAAGGGAGCGGGGGGACCACAGATACGCAGTATTTT	many	TRBJ2-3	TRBV15	TRBD2
CASRPDSTDTQYF	TGTGCCAGCAGGCCGGACAGCACAGATACGCAGTATTTT	many	TRBJ2-3	TRBV27	.
CASSLSTGGQPQHF	TGTGCCAGCAGTTTATCGACAGGGGGTCAGCCCCAGCATTTT	many	TRBJ1-5	TRBV12-3/TRBV12-4	TRBD1
CASSPDRNNQPQHF	TGTGCCAGCAGCCCGGACAGGAACAATCAGCCCCAGCATTTT	few	TRBJ1-5	TRBV9	TRBD1
CSARDGGNYGYTF	TGCAGTGCTAGAGACGGGGGTAACTATGGCTACACCTTC	.	TRBJ1-2	TRBV20-1	.
CASSDRAYEQYF	TGTGCCAGCAGTGACAGAGCCTACGAGCAGTACTTC	.	TRBJ2-7	TRBV12-3/TRBV12-4	.
CASANSVRLGAYEQYF	TGTGCCAGCGCCAACTCGGTGAGATTGGGCGCCTACGAGCAGTACTTC	few	TRBJ2-7	TRBV5-8	.
CASSLEVGEQYF	TGCGCCAGCAGCTTGGAAGTTGGCGAGCAGTACTTC	many	TRBJ2-7	TRBV5-1	.
CASSESAVTYEQYF	TGTGCCAGCAGTGAATCGGCAGTCACCTACGAGCAGTACTTC	.	TRBJ2-7	TRBV25-1	.
CASSLWSSKNTEAFF	TGTGCCAGCAGCTTGTGGTCCTCAAAGAACACTGAAGCTTTCTTT	.	TRBJ1-1	TRBV5-5	.
CASSFDPRRGDTDTQYF	TGTGCCAGCAGCTTCGACCCGCGGCGGGGGGACACAGATACGCAGTATTTT	few	TRBJ2-3	TRBV7-8	TRBD2
CASTLRSEAFF	TGTGCCAGCACCCTCCGGTCTGAAGCTTTCTTT	few	TRBJ1-1	TRBV12-3/TRBV12-4	.
CASSLETARTDTQYF	TGCGCCAGCAGCTTGGAGACAGCTCGCACAGATACGCAGTATTTT	many	TRBJ2-3	TRBV5-1	.
CASSLGQGEAYEQYF	TGTGCCAGCAGTTTAGGTCAGGGAGAGGCCTACGAGCAGTACTTC	.	TRBJ2-7	TRBV27	.
CASSYRQGGYEQYF	TGTGCCAGCAGTTACCGTCAGGGTGGCTACGAGCAGTACTTC	few	TRBJ2-7	TRBV6-5	.
CASLRDSKDTDTQYF	TGCGCCAGCCTCCGGGACAGCAAGGACACAGATACGCAGTATTTT	many	TRBJ2-3	TRBV5-1	TRBD1
CSVVQVGETQYF	TGCAGCGTTGTTCAGGTGGGGGAGACCCAGTACTTC	many	TRBJ2-5	TRBV29-1	.
CSVVAANTGELFF	TGCAGCGTGGTGGCAGCGAACACCGGGGAGCTGTTTTTT	few	TRBJ2-2	TRBV29-1	.
CASSSAGPQETQYF	TGTGCCAGCAGCTCAGCGGGGCCCCAAGAGACCCAGTACTTC	.	TRBJ2-5	TRBV7-9	TRBD2
CASSPPLDPYEQYF	TGTGCCAGCTCACCACCGCTAGACCCCTACGAGCAGTACTTC	.	TRBJ2-7	TRBV18	.
CASSRRGGDLQETQYF	TGTGCCAGCAGTCGGCGGGGGGGCGATCTCCAAGAGACCCAGTACTTC	few	TRBJ2-5	TRBV6-1	TRBD2
CAISESASGGLNNEQFF	TGTGCCATCAGTGAGTCGGCTAGCGGGGGGCTTAACAATGAGCAGTTCTTC	.	TRBJ2-1	TRBV10-3	TRBD2
CASSGVMDTSYEQYF	TGTGCCAGCAGCGGCGTGATGGACACCTCCTACGAGCAGTACTTC	many	TRBJ2-7	TRBV6-1	.
CASGEGGAIYEQYF	TGTGCCAGCGGGGAAGGGGGGGCGATCTACGAGCAGTACTTC	few	TRBJ2-7	TRBV27	.
CASSPVPGQGDTQYF	TGCGCCAGCAGCCCGGTCCCGGGACAGGGAGATACGCAGTATTTT	few	TRBJ2-3	TRBV5-1	TRBD1
CSAPSRQTNTEAFF	TGCAGTGCTCCCAGTCGACAGACGAACACTGAAGCTTTCTTT	few	TRBJ1-1	TRBV20-1	.
CSASQGPNTEAFF	TGCAGTGCTAGCCAAGGACCGAACACTGAAGCTTTCTTT	few	TRBJ1-1	TRBV20-1	.
CASSLGPSGQETQYF	TGTGCCAGCAGCTTGGGTCCTAGCGGACAAGAGACCCAGTACTTC	few	TRBJ2-5	TRBV5-6	TRBD2
CASSQEGAGQPQHF	TGCGCCAGCAGCCAAGAGGGAGCCGGTCAGCCCCAGCATTTT	few	TRBJ1-5	TRBV4-1	.
CASSEAASSYNEQFF	TGCGCCAGCAGTGAAGCAGCGAGCTCCTACAATGAGCAGTTCTTC	many	TRBJ2-1	TRBV10-2	.
CASSLSAGAYEQYF	TGCGCCAGCAGCTTGAGTGCGGGGGCCTACGAGCAGTACTTC	few	TRBJ2-7	TRBV5-1	TRBD2
CASSPAKGSSYNEQFF	TGTGCCAGCAGCCCAGCGAAGGGGAGCTCCTACAATGAGCAGTTCTTC	few	TRBJ2-1	TRBV3-1	.
CASSKRTAYEQYF	TGTGCCAGCAGTAAGCGGACAGCCTACGAGCAGTACTTC	.	TRBJ2-7	TRBV12-3/TRBV12-4	.
CASSVGGGRETQYF	TGTGCCAGCAGTGTAGGGGGGGGGCGTGAGACCCAGTACTTC	few	TRBJ2-5	TRBV27	.
CASSPLAGGGGNEQFF	TGTGCCAGCTCACCCCTAGCGGGGGGCGGTGGAAATGAGCAGTTCTTC	.	TRBJ2-1	TRBV18	TRBD2
CASRQTSGGAWYNEQFF	TGCGCCAGCCGCCAGACTAGCGGGGGGGCCTGGTACAATGAGCAGTTCTTC	.	TRBJ2-1	TRBV5-1	TRBD2
CASSFYDF	TGTGCCAGCAGTTTTTACGACTTC	.	TRBJ2-1	TRBV12-3/TRBV12-4	.
CASSLPGGFDEQYF	TGTGCCAGCAGCTTGCCAGGGGGATTCGACGAGCAGTACTTC	.	TRBJ2-7	TRBV7-9	TRBD1
CASRGTGVAKNIQYF	TGTGCCAGCAGGGGGACAGGGGTAGCCAAAAACATTCAGTACTTC	.	TRBJ2-4	TRBV27	TRBD1
CASSRTGVNIQYF	TGTGCCAGCAGTAGAACAGGTGTAAACATTCAGTACTTC	.	TRBJ2-4	TRBV12-3/TRBV12-4	.
CASSRDGGGYNEQFF	TGTGCCAGCAGCCGTGATGGGGGCGGGTACAATGAGCAGTTCTTC	few	TRBJ2-1	TRBV12-3/TRBV12-4	.
CSASLGVDNQPQHF	TGCAGTGCTAGTCTGGGGGTAGACAATCAGCCCCAGCATTTT	many	TRBJ1-5	TRBV20-1	.